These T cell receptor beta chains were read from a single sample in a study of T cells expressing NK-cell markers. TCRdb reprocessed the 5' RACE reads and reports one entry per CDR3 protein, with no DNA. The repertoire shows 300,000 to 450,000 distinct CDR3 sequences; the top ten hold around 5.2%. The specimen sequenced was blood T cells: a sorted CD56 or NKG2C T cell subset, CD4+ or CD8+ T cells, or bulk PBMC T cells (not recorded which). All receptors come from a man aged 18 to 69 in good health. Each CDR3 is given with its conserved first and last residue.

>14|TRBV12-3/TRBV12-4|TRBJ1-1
CASKSGAQNTEAFF
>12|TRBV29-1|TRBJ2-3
CTADGSTDTQYF
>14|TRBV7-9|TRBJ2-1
CASSPPGLAGEQFF
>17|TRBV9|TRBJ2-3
CASSARLAGGPVGTQYF
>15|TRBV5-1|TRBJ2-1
CASSLVQAQNREQFF
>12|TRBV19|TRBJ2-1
CASGGQTNEQFF
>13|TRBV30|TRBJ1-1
CAWRTGSYTEAFF
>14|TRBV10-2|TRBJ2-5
CASSEGGPDETQYF
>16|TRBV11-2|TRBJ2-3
CASSLRQGLSTDTQYF
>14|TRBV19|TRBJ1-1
CASRKQVTNTEAFF
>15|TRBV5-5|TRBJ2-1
CASSLTTQNYNEQFF
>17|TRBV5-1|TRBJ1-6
CASSPGQGAKNNSPLHF
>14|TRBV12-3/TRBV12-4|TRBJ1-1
CASKGQASRTEAFF
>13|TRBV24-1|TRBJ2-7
CATSGGLTSEQYF
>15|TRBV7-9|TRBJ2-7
CASSQSMGRSYEQYF
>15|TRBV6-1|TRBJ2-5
CASSEKLGYQETQYF
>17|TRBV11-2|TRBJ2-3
CASSFSDPGTGVDTQYF
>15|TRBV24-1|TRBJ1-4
CATSDRGQGGEKLFF
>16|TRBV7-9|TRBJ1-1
CASSLSRGPMNTEAFF
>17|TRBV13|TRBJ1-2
CASSRQGGFTGSYGYTF
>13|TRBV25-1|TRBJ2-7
CASKGQGGYEQYF
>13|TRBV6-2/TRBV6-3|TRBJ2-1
CASSWLGFNEQFF
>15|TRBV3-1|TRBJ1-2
CASSQGQRQYYGYTF